The 3 T cell receptor beta chains listed next were all sequenced from one sample in a study of cytotoxic CD8 clonotypes in ibrutinib-treated CLL. Assay used: immunoSEQ multiplex PCR; TCRdb lists only in-frame clones, some missing. The data contain tens of thousands of clones, around 70% of them seen just once; the ten biggest clones take up around 13%. Sequences were derived from PBMCs, sampled after 12 months of ibrutinib treatment. The source of these receptors is a human donor with chronic lymphocytic leukemia.

The count of this clone is one. The V call is TRBV6-5, the J call TRBJ2-7, with D possibly being TRBD1 (6 bases). This CDR3 is 15 amino acids long. Per the germline V gene, CDR1 is MNHEY and CDR2 is SVGAGI. V was shortened by 7 bases and J by 4 bases, with 20 bases between the two germline ends. The CDR3 loop is CASNVGAGVQYEQYF. CDR3 nucleotide sequence: TGTGCCAGCAACGTAGGGGCAGGGGTTCAGTACGAGCAGTACTTC.

The sample holds a few counts of this clone. CDR3 in amino acids: CASSLALQADYGYTF. The CDR3 region has the DNA TGCGCCAGCAGCTTGGCCCTCCAGGCGGACTATGGCTACACCTTC. The rearrangement links TRBV5-1 to TRBJ1-2; D is ambiguous. The CDR3 loop spans 15 amino acids. Per the germline V gene, CDR1 is SGHRS and CDR2 is YFSETQ. Trimming cost V 0 bases and J 3 bases, with 12 bases left between them.

The chain employs TRBV2 and TRBJ1-5, with D tentatively TRBD1 (5 bases). The ends were cut back, 7 bases at V and 5 bases at J, with 15 bases in the middle. Germline V gene data show CDR1 as SNHLY and CDR2 as FYNNEI. This CDR3 has 14 residues. The CDR3 protein is CASNGGLTHQPQHF. CDR3 sequence (DNA): TGTGCCAGCAATGGGGGACTGACCCATCAGCCCCAGCATTTT.